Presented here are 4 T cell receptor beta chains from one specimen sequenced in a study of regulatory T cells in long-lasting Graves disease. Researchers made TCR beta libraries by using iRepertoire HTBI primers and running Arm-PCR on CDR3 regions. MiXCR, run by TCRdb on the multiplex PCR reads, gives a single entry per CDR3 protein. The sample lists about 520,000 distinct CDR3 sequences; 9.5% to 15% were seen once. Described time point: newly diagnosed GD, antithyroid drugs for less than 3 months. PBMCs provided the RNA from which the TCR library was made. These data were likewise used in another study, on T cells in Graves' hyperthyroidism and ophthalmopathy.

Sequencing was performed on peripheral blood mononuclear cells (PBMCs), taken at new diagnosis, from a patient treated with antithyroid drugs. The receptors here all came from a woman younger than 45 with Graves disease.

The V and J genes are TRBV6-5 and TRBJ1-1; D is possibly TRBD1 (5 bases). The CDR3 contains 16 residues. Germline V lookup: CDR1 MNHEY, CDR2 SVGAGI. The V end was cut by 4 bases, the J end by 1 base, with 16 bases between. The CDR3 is CASSLIGTDKNTEAFF. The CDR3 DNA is TGTGCCAGCAGTTTGATCGGGACTGACAAGAACACTGAAGCTTTCTTT.

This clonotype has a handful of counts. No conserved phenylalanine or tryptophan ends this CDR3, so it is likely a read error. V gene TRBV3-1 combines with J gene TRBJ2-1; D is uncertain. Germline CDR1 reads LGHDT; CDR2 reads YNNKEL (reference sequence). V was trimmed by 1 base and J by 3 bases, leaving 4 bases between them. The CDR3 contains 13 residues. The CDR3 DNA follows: TGTGCCAGCAGCCAAGGTAACTACAATGAGCAGTTCCTC. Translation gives CASSQGNYNEQFL.

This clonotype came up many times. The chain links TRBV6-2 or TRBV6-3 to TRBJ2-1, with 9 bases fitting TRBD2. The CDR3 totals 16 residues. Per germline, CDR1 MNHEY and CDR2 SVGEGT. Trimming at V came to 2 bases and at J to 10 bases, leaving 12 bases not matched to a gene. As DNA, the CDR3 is TGTGCCAGCAGTTACCTTACTGGCGGGAGGGCCGGGGAGCAGTTCTTC. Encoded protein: CASSYLTGGRAGEQFF.

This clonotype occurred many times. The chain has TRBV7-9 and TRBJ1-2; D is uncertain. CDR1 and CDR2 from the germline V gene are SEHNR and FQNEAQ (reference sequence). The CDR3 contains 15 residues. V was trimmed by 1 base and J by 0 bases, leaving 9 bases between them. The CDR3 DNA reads TGTGCCAGCAGCTTAGTAGACTTAACTAACTATGGCTACACCTTC. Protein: CASSLVDLTNYGYTF.